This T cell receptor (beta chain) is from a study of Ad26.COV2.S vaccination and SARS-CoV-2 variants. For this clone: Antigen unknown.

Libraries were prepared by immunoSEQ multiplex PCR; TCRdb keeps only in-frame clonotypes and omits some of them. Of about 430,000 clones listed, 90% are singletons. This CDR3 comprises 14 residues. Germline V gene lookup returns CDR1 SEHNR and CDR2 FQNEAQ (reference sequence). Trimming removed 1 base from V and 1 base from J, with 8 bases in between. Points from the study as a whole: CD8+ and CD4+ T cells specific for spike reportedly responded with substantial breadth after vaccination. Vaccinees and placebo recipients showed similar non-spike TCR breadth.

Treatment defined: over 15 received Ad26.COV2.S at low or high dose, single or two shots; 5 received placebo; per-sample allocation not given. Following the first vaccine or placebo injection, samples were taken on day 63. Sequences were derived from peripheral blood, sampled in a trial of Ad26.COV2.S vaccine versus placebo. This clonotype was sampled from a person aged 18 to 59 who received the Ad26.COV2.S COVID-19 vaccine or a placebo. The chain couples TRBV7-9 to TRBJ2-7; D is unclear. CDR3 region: CASSLDFESYEQYF. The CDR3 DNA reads TGTGCCAGCAGCTTAGATTTTGAATCCTACGAGCAGTACTTC. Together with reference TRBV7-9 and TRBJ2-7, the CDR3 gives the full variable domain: DTGVSQNPRHKITKRGQNVTFRCDPISEHNRLYWYRQTLGQGPEFLTYFQNEAQLEKSRLLSDRFSAERPKGSFSTLEIQRTEQGDSAMYLCASSLDFESYEQYFGPGTRLTVT.